This T cell receptor beta chain is drawn from a study of CXCR3-negative and CXCR3-positive naive CD8 T cells. Findings of the study overall: Naive CXCR3-negative and CXCR3-positive cells had similar TRBV-TRBJ usage; memory differed. More hydrophobic TRB CDR3s occurred in CXCR3-positive than in CXCR3-negative naive cells.

Remarks on this clonotype: Its antigen is currently unknown.

In germline, CDR1 is MNHEY, CDR2 SVGAGI. This CDR3 spans 17 amino acids. TRB cDNA was prepared as libraries by UMI-labeled 5' RACE. TCRdb reworked the 5' RACE reads into one entry per CDR3 protein, no DNA. The sample's table shows tens of thousands of distinct CDR3 sequences. Triplicate sorts, around 300,000 cells apiece, were made for each CD8+ T cell subset. This TCR came from a human donor in good health. Some clones in this sample may be carry-over from other donors' samples. The chain uses TRBV6-5 and TRBJ2-7; TCRdb designates TRBD2, a call that cannot be tested without DNA. The sequenced material came from naive CXCR3- CD8+ T cells from blood. The subset: CD45RO-CCR7+CD27+CD95- naive CD8+ T cells lacking CXCR3 (TNR3-). CDR3: CASTGPRPGLYHYEQYF.